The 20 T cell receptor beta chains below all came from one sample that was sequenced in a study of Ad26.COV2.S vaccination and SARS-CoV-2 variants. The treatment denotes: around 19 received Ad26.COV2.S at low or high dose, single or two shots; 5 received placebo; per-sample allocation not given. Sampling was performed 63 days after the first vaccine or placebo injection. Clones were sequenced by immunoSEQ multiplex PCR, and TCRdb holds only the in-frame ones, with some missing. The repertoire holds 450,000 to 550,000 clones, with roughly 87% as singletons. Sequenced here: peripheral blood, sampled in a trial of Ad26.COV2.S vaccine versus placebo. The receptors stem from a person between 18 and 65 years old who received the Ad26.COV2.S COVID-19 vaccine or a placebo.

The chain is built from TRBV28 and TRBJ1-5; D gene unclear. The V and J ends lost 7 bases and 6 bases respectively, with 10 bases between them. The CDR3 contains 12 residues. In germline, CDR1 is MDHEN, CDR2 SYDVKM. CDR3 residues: CASNERAQPQHF. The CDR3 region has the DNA TGTGCCAGCAATGAGCGGGCTCAGCCCCAGCATTTT. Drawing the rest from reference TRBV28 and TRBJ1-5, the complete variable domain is DVKVTQSSRYLVKRTGEKVFLECVQDMDHENMFWYRQDPGLGLRLIYFSYDVKMKEKGDIPEGYSVSREKKERFSLILESASTNQTSMYLCASNERAQPQHFGDGTRLSIL.

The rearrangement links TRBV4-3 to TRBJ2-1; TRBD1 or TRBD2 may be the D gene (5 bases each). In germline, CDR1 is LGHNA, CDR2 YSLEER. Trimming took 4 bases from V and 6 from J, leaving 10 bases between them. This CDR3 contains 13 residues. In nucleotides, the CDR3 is TGCGCCAGCAGCCGGGACCAACCCAATGAGCAGTTCTTC. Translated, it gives CASSRDQPNEQFF.

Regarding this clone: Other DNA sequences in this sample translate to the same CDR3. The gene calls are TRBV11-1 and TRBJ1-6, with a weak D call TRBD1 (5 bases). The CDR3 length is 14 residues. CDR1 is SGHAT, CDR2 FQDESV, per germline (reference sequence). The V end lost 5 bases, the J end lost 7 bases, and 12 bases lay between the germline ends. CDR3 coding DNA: TGTGCCAGCAGCGCCAGGGAATACAATTCACCCCTCCACTTT. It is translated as CASSAREYNSPLHF.

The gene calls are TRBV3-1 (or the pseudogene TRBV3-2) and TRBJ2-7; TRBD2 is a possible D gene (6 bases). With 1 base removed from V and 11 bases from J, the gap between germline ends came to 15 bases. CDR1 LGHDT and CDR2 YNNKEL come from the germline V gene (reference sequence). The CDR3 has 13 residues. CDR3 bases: TGTGCCAGCAGCCAAGGGGGAGGAGACCTAGAGTACTTC. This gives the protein CASSQGGGDLEYF.

The CDR3 region has the DNA TGCGCCAGCAGCTTGGTAGTCAGGACCTACAATGAGCAGTTCTTC. Residues: CASSLVVRTYNEQFF. The V gene is TRBV5-1, the J gene TRBJ2-1; D is undetermined. Looked up from germline, CDR1 is SGHRS and CDR2 is YFSETQ. The ends were cut back, 0 bases at V and 2 bases at J, with 9 bases in the middle. This CDR3 has 15 amino acids. Full variable domain (missing parts from reference TRBV5-1 and TRBJ2-1): KAGVTQTPRYLIKTRGQQVTLSCSPISGHRSVSWYQQTPGQGLQFLFEYFSETQRNKGNFPGRFSGRQFSNSRSEMNVSTLELGDSALYLCASSLVVRTYNEQFFGPGTRLTVL.

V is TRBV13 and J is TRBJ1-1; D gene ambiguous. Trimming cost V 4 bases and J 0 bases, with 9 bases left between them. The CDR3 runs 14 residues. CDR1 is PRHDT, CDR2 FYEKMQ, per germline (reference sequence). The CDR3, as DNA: TGTGCCAGCAGCTGGCTAGATATGAACACTGAAGCTTTCTTT. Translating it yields CASSWLDMNTEAFF.

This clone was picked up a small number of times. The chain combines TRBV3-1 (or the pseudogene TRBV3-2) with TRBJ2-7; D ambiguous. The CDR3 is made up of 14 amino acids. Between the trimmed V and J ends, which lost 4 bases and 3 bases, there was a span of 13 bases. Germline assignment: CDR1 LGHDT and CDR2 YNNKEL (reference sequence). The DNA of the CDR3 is TGTGCCAGCAGCCGTGGCAGTGCTAACTACGAGCAGTACGTC. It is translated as CASSRGSANYEQYV.

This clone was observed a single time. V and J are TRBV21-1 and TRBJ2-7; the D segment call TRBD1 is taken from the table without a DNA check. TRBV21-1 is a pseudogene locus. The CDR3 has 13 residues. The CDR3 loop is CASTTDRVHEQYV. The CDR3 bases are TGTGCCAGCACCACGGACAGGGTGCACGAGCAGTACGTC.

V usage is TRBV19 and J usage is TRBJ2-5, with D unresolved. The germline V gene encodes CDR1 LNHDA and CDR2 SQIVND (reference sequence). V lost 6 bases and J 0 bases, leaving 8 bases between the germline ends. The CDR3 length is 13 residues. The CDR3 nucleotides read TGTGCCAGTAGCGACGGGTACCAAGAGACCCAGTACTTC. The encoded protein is CASSDGYQETQYF.

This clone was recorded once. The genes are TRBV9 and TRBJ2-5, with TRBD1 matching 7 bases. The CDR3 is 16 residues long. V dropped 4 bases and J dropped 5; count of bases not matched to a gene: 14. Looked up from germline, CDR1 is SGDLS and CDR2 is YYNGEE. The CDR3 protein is CASSRHPTGQGETQYF. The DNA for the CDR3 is TGTGCCAGCAGCCGACACCCGACAGGGCAAGGGGAGACCCAGTACTTC.

The CDR3 DNA reads as TGTGCCACCAGTGACTCCGGGAGGACCTACAATGAGCAGTTCTTC. This sequence encodes CATSDSGRTYNEQFF. J is TRBJ2-1 and V is TRBV24-1; 7 bases are a match to TRBD2. The germline V gene encodes CDR1 KGHDR and CDR2 SFDVKD. Germline trimming cut 4 bases from V and 2 bases from J; bases unmatched to any gene: 4. The CDR3 extends over 15 amino acids.

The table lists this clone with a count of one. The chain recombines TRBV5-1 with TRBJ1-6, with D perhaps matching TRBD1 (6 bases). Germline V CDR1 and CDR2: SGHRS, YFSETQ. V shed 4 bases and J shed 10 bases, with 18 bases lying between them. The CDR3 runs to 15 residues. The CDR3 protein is CASSGTGGVSSPLHF. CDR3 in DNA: TGCGCCAGCAGCGGGACGGGGGGCGTCTCCTCACCCCTCCACTTT.

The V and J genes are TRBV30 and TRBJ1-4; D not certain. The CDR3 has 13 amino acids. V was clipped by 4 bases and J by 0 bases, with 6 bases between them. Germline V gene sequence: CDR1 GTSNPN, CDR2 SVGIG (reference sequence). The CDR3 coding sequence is TGTGCCTGGATGGGGACAACTAATGAAAAACTGTTTTTT. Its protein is CAWMGTTNEKLFF.

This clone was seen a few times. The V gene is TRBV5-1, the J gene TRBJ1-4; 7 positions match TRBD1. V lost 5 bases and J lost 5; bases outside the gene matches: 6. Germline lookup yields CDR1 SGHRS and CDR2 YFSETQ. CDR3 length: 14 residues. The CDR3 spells CASSPGTENEKLFF. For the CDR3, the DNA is TGCGCCAGCAGTCCCGGGACAGAGAATGAAAAACTGTTTTTT.

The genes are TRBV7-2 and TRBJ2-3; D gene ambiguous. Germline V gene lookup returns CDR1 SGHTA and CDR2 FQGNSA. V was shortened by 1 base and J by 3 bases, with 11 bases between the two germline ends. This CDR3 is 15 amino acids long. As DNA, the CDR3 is TGTGCCAGCAGCTTAGTGGGCCTTCAAACAGATACGCAGTATTTT. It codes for CASSLVGLQTDTQYF. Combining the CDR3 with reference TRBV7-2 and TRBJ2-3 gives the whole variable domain GAGVSQSPSNKVTEKGKDVELRCDPISGHTALYWYRQSLGQGLEFLIYFQGNSAPDKSGLPSDRFSAERTGGSVSTLTIQRTQQEDSAVYLCASSLVGLQTDTQYFGPGTRLTVL.

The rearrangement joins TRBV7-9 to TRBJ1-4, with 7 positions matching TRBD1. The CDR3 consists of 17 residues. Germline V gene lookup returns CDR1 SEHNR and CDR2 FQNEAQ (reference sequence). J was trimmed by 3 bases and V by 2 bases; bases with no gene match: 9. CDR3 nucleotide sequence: TGTGCCAGCAGCTTAAGATACAGGGGCTCACCTAATGAAAAACTGTTTTTT. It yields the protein CASSLRYRGSPNEKLFF.

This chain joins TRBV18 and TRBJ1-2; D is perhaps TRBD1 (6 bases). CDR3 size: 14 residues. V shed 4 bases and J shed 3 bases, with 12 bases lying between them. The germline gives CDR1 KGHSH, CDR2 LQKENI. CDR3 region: CASSRGTRDYGYTF. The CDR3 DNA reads TGTGCCAGCTCACGGGGGACAAGGGACTATGGCTACACCTTC.

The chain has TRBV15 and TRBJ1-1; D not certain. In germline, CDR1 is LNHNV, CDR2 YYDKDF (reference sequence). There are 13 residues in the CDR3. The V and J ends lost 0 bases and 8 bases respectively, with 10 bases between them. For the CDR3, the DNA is TGTGCCACCAGCAGAGACGTCGGGGTCGAAGCTTTCTTT. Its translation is CATSRDVGVEAFF.

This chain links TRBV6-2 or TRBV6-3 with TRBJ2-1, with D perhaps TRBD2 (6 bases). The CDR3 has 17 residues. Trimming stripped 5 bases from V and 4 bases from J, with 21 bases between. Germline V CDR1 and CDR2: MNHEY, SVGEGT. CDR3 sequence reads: CASSRGTAFFPYNEQFF. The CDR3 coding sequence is TGTGCCAGCAGTAGAGGGACTGCCTTCTTCCCTTACAATGAGCAGTTCTTC.

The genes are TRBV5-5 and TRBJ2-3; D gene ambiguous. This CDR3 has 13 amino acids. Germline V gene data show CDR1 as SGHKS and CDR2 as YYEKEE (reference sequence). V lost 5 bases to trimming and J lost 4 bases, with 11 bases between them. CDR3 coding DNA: TGTGCCAGCAGGTTCCATGGGGCAGATACGCAGTATTTT. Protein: CASRFHGADTQYF. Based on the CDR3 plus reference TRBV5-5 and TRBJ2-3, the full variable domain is DAGVTQSPTHLIKTRGQQVTLRCSPISGHKSVSWYQQVLGQGPQFIFQYYEKEERGRGNFPDRFSARQFPNYSSELNVNALLLGDSALYLCASRFHGADTQYFGPGTRLTVL.